This paragraph covers one T cell receptor beta chain sequence. The target antigen is unknown. The record originates from a study of cytotoxic CD8 clonotypes in ibrutinib-treated CLL. Findings and limits, study-wide: Ibrutinib response saw clonality rise, and progression saw it return toward baseline. Sustained-remission patients were sampled at different times than progressing patients were.

CDR3 size: 13 residues. V shed 0 bases and J shed 1 base, with 2 bases lying between them. Germline V gene lookup returns CDR1 SGHRS and CDR2 YFSETQ. The table came from immunoSEQ multiplex PCR; TCRdb's copy has only in-frame clones and leaves some out. The repertoire consists of about 140,000 clones, with around 84% occurring once and the leading ten covering 7.5% to 8%. The source of this sequence is a human donor with chronic lymphocytic leukemia. Source: PBMCs, taken after 36 months of ibrutinib treatment. The chain recombines TRBV5-1 with TRBJ2-1; D is undetermined. CDR3 region: CASSLESYNEQFF. In nucleotides, the CDR3 is TGCGCCAGCAGCTTGGAGTCCTACAATGAGCAGTTCTTC.